This entry describes one T cell receptor (beta chain). These data are taken from a study of blood T cell repertoires in COVID-19. In the study overall: Sites across the United States, Italy and Spain contributed samples from acute and convalescent COVID-19. The analysed material was cDNA or gDNA that came from T cells, B-cell-depleted T cells, or PBMCs.

Per the authors' pipeline: Reference gene primer amplification in the assay estimated nucleated cell counts. The protocol was immunoSEQ multiplex PCR, while the TCRdb copy is restricted to in-frame clones and leaves out a portion. V and J calls and clone size are copied from that table; D and trimming were computed from the DNA. The sample yields approximately 210,000 clones, under 90% seen once. V trimming: 6 bases; J trimming: 5 bases; junction bases outside the gene matches: 10. The CDR3 has 15 amino acids. Germline CDR1 MNHEY, CDR2 SMNVEV (reference sequence). V gene TRBV27 combines with J gene TRBJ1-2, with 9 bases identical to TRBD1. Sequencing was done on a sample of peripheral blood. The clonotype comes from a woman older than 75 with acute or convalescent COVID-19. CDR3 loop: CASRGGTGIAYGYTF. CDR3 nucleotide sequence: TGTGCCAGCAGGGGCGGGACAGGGATCGCTTATGGCTACACCTTC.